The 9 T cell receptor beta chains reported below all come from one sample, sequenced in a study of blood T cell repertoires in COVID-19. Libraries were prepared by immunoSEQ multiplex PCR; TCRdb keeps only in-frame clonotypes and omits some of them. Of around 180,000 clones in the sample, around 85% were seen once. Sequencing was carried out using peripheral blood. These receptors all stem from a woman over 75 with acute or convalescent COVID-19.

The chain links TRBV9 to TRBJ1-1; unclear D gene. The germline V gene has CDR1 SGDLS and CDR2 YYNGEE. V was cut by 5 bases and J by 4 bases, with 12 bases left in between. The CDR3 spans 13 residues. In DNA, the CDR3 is TGTGCCAGCAGGGCGGCTCCGACCACTGAAGCTTTCTTT. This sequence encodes CASRAAPTTEAFF. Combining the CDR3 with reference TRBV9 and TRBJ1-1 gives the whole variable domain DSGVTQTPKHLITATGQRVTLRCSPRSGDLSVYWYQQSLDQGLQFLIQYYNGEERAKGNILERFSAQQFPDLHSELNLSSLELGDSALYFCASRAAPTTEAFFGQGTRLTVV.

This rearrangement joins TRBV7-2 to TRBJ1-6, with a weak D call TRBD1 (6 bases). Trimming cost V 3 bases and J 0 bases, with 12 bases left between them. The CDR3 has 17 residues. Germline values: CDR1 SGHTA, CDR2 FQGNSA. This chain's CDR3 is CASSFWTASSYNSPLHF. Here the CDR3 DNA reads TGTGCCAGCAGCTTTTGGACAGCCAGCTCCTATAATTCACCCCTCCACTTT.

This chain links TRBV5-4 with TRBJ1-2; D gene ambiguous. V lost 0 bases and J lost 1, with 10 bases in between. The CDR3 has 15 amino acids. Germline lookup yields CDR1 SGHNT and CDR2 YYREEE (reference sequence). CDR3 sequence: CASSLGGHRNYGYTF. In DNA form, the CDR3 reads TGTGCCAGCAGCTTGGGTGGGCATCGTAACTATGGCTACACCTTC.

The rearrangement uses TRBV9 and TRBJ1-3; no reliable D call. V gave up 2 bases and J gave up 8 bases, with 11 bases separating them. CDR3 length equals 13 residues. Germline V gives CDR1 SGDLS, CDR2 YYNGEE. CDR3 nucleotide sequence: TGTGCCAGCAGCGTTGGGGAGCTAGACACCATATATTTT. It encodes CASSVGELDTIYF.

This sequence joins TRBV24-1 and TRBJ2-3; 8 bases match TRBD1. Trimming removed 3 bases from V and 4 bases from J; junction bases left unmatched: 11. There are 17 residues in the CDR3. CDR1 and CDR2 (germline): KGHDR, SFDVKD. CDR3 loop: CATSDPTALQGADTQYF. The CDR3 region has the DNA TGTGCCACCAGTGATCCTACAGCCTTACAGGGGGCAGATACGCAGTATTTT.

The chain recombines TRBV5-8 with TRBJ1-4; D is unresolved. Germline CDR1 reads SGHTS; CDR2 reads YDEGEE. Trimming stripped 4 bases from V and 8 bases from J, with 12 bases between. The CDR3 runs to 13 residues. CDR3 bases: TGTGCCAGCAGCGCCTACTCCGGGGAAAAACTGTTTTTT. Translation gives CASSAYSGEKLFF.

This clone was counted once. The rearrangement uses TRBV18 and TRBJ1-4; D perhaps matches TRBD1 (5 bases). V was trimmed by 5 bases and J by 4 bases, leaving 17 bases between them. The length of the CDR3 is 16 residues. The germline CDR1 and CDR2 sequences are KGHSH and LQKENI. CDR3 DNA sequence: TGTGCCAGCTCAGCGGCAGGGCTTCGGGTTAATGAAAAACTGTTTTTT. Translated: CASSAAGLRVNEKLFF.

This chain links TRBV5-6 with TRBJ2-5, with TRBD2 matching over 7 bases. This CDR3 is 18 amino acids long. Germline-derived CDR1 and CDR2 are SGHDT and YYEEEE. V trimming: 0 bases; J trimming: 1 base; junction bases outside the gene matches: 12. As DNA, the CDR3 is TGTGCCAGCAGCTTGGTAGGCGGAACTAGCGTCGGCCAAGAGACCCAGTACTTC. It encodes CASSLVGGTSVGQETQYF.

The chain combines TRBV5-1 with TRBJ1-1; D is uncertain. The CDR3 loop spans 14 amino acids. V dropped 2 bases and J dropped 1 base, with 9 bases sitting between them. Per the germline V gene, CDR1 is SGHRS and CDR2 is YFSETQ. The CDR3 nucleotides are TGCGCCAGCAGCTTCAGGCAGAAGAACACTGAAGCTTTCTTT. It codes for CASSFRQKNTEAFF.